This TCR beta chain was sequenced for a study of T cells in Graves' hyperthyroidism and ophthalmopathy. Overall study: Before any treatment, at initial diagnosis, peripheral blood was collected.

Regarding the study as a whole: Using 13 V-J features, a model discriminated ophthalmopathy from stable hyperthyroidism.

This CDR3 spans 14 amino acids. Trimming stripped 1 base from V and 4 bases from J, with 7 bases between. Details on this clonotype: Its antigen is not known.

Amplification yielded TCR beta CDR3 regions, with RNA transcripts as the source. HTBI primers drove first-round RT-PCR of the TCR CDR3. Using its own MiXCR run on the multiplex PCR reads, TCRdb lists one record per CDR3 protein. This sample has about 640,000 distinct CDR3 sequences; less than 25% occur once, and the top ten carry around a third. Patients having uncontrolled infection, another autoimmune disease, pregnancy or lactation were not included. The authors obtained PBMCs from over 8.5 ml of fresh peripheral blood. Sequenced material: blood. The TCR sequence derives from a man aged 25 to 45 with Graves' ophthalmopathy. V usage is TRBV12-3 or TRBV12-4 and J usage is TRBJ2-2; D unclear. The CDR3 nucleotides are TGTGCCAGCAGTTTAGAAGTGGCCACCGGGGAGCTGTTTTTT. This encodes CASSLEVATGELFF.